This T cell receptor (beta chain) is from a study of blood T cell repertoires in COVID-19. Study-wide context: Acute and convalescent COVID-19 specimens originated in the United States, Italy and Spain. In each case, the material was cDNA or gDNA derived from T cells, B-cell-depleted T cells, or PBMCs.

How the authors handled the data: Amplified reference gene primers provided the basis for estimating nucleated cell counts. The repertoire was sequenced with immunoSEQ multiplex PCR; TCRdb's copy has only in-frame clones and lacks some. V and J calls and clone size are those listed in that table; D and trimming were worked out from the DNA. The table lists around 53,000 clones, approximately 90% of them singletons. This CDR3 is 15 amino acids long. The germline V and J ends were trimmed by 1 base and 8 bases, with 17 bases remaining between them. The germline CDR1 and CDR2 sequences are LGHNA and YNFKEQ.

The sample consisted of peripheral blood. This sequence joins TRBV4-2 and TRBJ1-2; D call uncertain. The receptor was derived from a human donor in a cohort sampled during active COVID-19. CDR3 sequence reads: CASSQVHRGRLGYTF. The CDR3 DNA reads as TGTGCCAGCAGCCAAGTGCACAGAGGGAGGTTGGGCTACACCTTC.